This entry describes one T cell receptor beta chain. What this receptor recognizes is not known. Base qualities are missing; no much larger clone stands one base away. This entry is derived from a study of blood T cell repertoires in COVID-19 (dated by TCRdb to about 2020). Background on the whole study: Samples from collaborators originated in the United States, Italy and Spain and spanned both the acute and convalescent phases of COVID-19. The prospective study material was composed of cDNA or gDNA derived from T cells, B-cell-depleted T cells, or PBMCs. Subjects who had been exposed to COVID-19, were actively infected with it, or had recovered from it provided the deeply sampled blood TCRbeta repertoires that made up the dataset. The repertoires were released in a freely available public database meant as a resource for research on the immune response to SARS-CoV-2. Samples came from the ongoing ImmuneRACE study (first 160 participants) plus 1,254 subjects from 6 global collaborators. Nearly every sample came with metadata listing a de-identified subject ID, COVID-19 status, age in years and sex. Where available, HLA class I and class II types were obtained from metadata supplied by the sample provider rather than from assay-based typing. What the study reported, not specific to this receptor: The amount of clinical and demographic metadata varied by source and participant and was provided uncurated.

One collaborating source in Seattle enrolled patients during active infection and followed them longitudinally through the course of disease. Each collaborating institution followed its own protocols to collect whole blood in K2EDTA tubes. For TCRbeta analysis, collaborators shipped samples as frozen whole blood, isolated PBMCs, or DNA extracted from either of those sample types. The CDR3 runs 15 residues from the cysteine to the phenylalanine. The entry retains the CDR3 DNA only, 45 bases that are in frame from base 1. CDR1 is given as LGHDT and CDR2 as YNNKEL, both from the germline V gene (reference sequence). Trimming costs V 0 bases and J 1 base, and their ends lie 10 bases apart. The immunoSEQ Assay, a bias-controlled multiplex PCR, was used to amplify TCRbeta CDR3 regions from genomic DNA. The authors' pipeline ran thus. Within the assay, amplification of reference gene primers was used to estimate how many nucleated cells each sample contained. To quantify the absolute abundance of each unique TCRbeta CDR3 rearrangement, sequence reads were collapsed and filtered. For each sample, productive Simpson clonality was calculated by taking the square root of Simpson's diversity index across productive rearrangements. TCRdb limited this immuneACCESS table to in-frame rearrangements with V and J called. A share of clones is missing; checked studies link under half to unresolved V genes, and the rest is unexplained. V, J and clone size reflect that table, while D and trimming were determined from the DNA. This sample has more than 300,000 clones in its table, and 87% of those were observed once. Less than 11% of the sample goes to the ten largest clones.

The rearranged segments are TRBV3-1 (or the pseudogene TRBV3-2) and TRBJ2-7; too little of a D gene remains to name it. Sequencing used peripheral blood. The sequence came from a woman younger than 45 with COVID-19, enrolled during active disease. The CDR3 reads as follows: CASSQDRVLSYEQYF. The nucleotide sequence is TGTGCCAGCAGCCAAGACCGGGTCTTATCCTACGAGCAGTACTTC.